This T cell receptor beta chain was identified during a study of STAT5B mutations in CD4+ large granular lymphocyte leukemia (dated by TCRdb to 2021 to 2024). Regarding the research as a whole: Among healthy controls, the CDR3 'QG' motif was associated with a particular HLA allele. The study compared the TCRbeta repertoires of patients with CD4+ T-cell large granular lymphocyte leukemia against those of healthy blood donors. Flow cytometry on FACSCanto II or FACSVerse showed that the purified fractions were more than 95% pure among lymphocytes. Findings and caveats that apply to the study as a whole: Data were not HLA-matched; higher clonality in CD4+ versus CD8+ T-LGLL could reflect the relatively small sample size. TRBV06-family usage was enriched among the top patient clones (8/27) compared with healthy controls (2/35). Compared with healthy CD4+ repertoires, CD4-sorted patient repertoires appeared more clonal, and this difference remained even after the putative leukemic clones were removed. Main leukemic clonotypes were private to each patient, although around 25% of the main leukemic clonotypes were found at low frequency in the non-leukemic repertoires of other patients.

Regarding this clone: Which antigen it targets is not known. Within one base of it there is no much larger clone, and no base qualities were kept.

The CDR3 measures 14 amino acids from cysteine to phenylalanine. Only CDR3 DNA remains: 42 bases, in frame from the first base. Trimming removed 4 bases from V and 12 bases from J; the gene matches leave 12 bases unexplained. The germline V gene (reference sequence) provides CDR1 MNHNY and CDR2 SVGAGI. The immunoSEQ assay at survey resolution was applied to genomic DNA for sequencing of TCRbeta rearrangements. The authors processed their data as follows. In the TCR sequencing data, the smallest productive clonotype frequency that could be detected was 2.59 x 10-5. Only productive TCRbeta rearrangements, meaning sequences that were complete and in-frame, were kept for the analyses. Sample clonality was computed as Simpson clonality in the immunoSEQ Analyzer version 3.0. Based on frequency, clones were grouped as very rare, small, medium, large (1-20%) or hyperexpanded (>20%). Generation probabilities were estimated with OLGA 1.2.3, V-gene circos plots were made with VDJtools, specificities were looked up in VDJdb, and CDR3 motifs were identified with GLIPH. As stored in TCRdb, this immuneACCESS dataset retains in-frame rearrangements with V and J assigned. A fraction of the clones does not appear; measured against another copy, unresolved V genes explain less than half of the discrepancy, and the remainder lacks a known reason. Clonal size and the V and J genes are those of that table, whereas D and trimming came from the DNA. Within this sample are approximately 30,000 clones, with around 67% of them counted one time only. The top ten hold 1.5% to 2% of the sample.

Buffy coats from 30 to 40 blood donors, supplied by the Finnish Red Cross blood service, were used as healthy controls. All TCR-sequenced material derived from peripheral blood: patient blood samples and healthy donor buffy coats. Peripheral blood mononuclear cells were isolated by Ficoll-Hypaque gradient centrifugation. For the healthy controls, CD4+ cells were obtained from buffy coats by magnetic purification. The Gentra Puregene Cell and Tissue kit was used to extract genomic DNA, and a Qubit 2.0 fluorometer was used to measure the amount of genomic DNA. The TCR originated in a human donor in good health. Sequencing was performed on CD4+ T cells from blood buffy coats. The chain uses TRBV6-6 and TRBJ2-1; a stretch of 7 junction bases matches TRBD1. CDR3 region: CASSFAGTALGQFF. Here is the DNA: TGTGCCAGCAGTTTTGCCGGGACAGCTCTTGGGCAGTTCTTC.